This note documents a single T cell receptor (beta chain) sequence. The CDR3 contains 15 residues. Looked up from germline, CDR1 is SGHRS and CDR2 is YFSETQ. V shed 4 bases and J shed 0 bases, with 13 bases lying between them. 13 Jbeta primers and 60 Vbeta primers were used for the PCR. Assay used: immunoSEQ multiplex PCR; TCRdb lists only in-frame clones, some missing. The top ten hold 5.4% of the sample, which has some 99,000 clones, approximately 71% seen once. This sample was taken from a study of cytomegalovirus exposure and HLA in healthy donors. The sample consisted of PBMCs. The gene calls are TRBV5-1 and TRBJ1-2, with a tentative D call TRBD1 (5 bases). The sequence was collected from a woman in her 70s in good health and CMV-seropositive. The CDR3 is CASSPDSATNYGYTF. As DNA, the CDR3 is TGCGCCAGCAGCCCAGACAGCGCGACTAACTATGGCTACACCTTC.